The 13 T cell receptor beta chains below all came from one sample that was sequenced in a study of shared clonotypes between healthy human individuals. The table came from immunoSEQ multiplex PCR; TCRdb's copy has only in-frame clones and leaves some out. Of about 2.5 million clones listed, 92% are singletons. Sequencing was done on a sample of naive CD4+ T cells from PBMCs. Subset of the sample: CD45RA+ positively selected. The origin of the receptors is a young man in good health. Some clones in this sample may be carry-over from other donors' samples.

The CDR3 protein is CASSRGLAGEVQFF. CDR3 nucleotide sequence: TGCGCCAGCAGCCGCGGACTAGCGGGAGAGGTGCAGTTCTTC. The chain recombines TRBV4-1 with TRBJ2-1; 13 bases match TRBD2. Trimming cost V 4 bases and J 12 bases; bases outside gene matches: 6. From germline, CDR1 is MGHRA and CDR2 YSYEKL. The CDR3 contains 14 residues.

To note about this clone: Within the sample, other DNA sequences also encode this same CDR3. V gene TRBV5-8 combines with J gene TRBJ2-1; TRBD1 is a possible D gene (6 bases). V shed 4 bases and J shed 0 bases, with 11 bases lying between them. Looked up from germline, CDR1 is SGHTS and CDR2 is YDEGEE. This CDR3 is built from 15 residues. CDR3 nucleotide sequence: TGTGCCAGCAGCCTCCGAGGGGGCTCCTACAATGAGCAGTTCTTC. Translating it yields CASSLRGGSYNEQFF.

The V and J genes are TRBV5-1 and TRBJ1-2; the D gene is possibly TRBD1 (6 bases). The V gene lost 4 bases and the J gene lost 2 bases, with 15 bases spanning the gap. Germline CDR1 and CDR2: SGHRS and YFSETQ. The CDR3 is made up of 15 amino acids. DNA of the CDR3: TGCGCCAGCAGCGTACAGGGTCAGGCGAACTATGGCTACACCTTC. It translates to CASSVQGQANYGYTF.

Turning to this clone: The same CDR3 can be traced to other DNA sequences in this sample. The genes are TRBV7-9 and TRBJ2-3; D unclear. The V gene's germline CDR1 is SEHNR and CDR2 FQNEAQ (reference sequence). CDR3 length: 12 residues. V was shortened by 5 bases and J by 2 bases, with 5 bases between the two germline ends. CDR3 in DNA: TGTGCCAGCAGCCTTGACACAGATACGCAGTATTTT. This encodes CASSLDTDTQYF.

A remark on this clone: The sample carries other DNA sequences with the same CDR3. This chain links TRBV28 with TRBJ1-2; D is uncertain. Trimming left V 2 bases short and J 8 bases short, with 9 bases between. The CDR3 totals 12 residues. Per germline, CDR1 MDHEN and CDR2 SYDVKM. DNA for the CDR3: TGTGCCAGCAGTTTAAGGGTTTACGGCTACACCTTC. Translating gives CASSLRVYGYTF.

About this clone: Other nucleotide sequences in the sample specify the same CDR3. CDR3 in amino acids: CASSPGLAGVYEQYF. For the CDR3, the DNA is TGTGCCAGCTCACCAGGGCTAGCGGGAGTCTACGAGCAGTACTTC. V and J are TRBV18 and TRBJ2-7; TRBD2 agrees at 10 bases. This CDR3 is built from 15 residues. J was trimmed by 3 bases and V by 2 bases; bases with no gene match: 4. Germline loops: CDR1 KGHSH, CDR2 LQKENI.

This chain joins TRBV7-9 and TRBJ2-5; D is uncertain. Trimming shortened V by 4 bases and J by 2 bases, and 11 bases separated the two germline ends. This CDR3 comprises 14 residues. CDR1 is SEHNR and CDR2 is FQNEAQ in the germline V gene (reference sequence). CDR3 in DNA: TGTGCCAGCAGCTATGCCGGGCTTCAAGAGACCCAGTACTTC. Translated, it gives CASSYAGLQETQYF.

The genes are TRBV6-7 and TRBJ1-3; D is possibly TRBD1 (5 bases). TRBV6-7 is classed as an ORF, of uncertain function. The V end was cut by 6 bases, the J end by 0 bases, with 12 bases between. CDR3 size: 15 residues. The CDR3 loop reads CASRGLRSSGNTIYF. The CDR3 nucleotides are TGTGCCAGCAGGGGGCTCCGCAGCTCTGGAAACACCATATATTTT.

This clone was observed once. The V gene is TRBV18, the J gene TRBJ2-1; D possibly corresponds to TRBD2 (6 bases). This CDR3 contains 13 residues. Per the germline V gene, CDR1 is KGHSH and CDR2 is LQKENI. V was pared by 2 bases and J by 7 bases, with 9 bases between. The CDR3 nucleotides are TGTGCCAGCTCACCAACGCGGGAAAATGAGCAGTTCTTC. It specifies CASSPTRENEQFF.

The V call is TRBV5-1, the J call TRBJ2-7, with 9 bases aligning to TRBD1. V was pared by 9 bases and J by 1 base, with 5 bases of the junction left unmatched. The CDR3 loop spans 13 amino acids. Germline assignment: CDR1 SGHRS and CDR2 YFSETQ. CDR3 protein: CATSGTGSYEQYF. CDR3 coding DNA: TGCGCCACCTCGGGGACAGGGTCCTACGAGCAGTACTTC.

The rearrangement uses TRBV5-1 and TRBJ2-1; the match to TRBD1 covers 10 bases. With V trimmed by 4 bases and J by 4 bases, 11 bases remained unmatched. This CDR3 contains 17 residues. The germline gives CDR1 SGHRS, CDR2 YFSETQ. This CDR3 reads CASSLTLGTGDYNEQFF. CDR3 nucleotide sequence: TGCGCCAGCAGCCTGACCCTCGGGACAGGGGATTACAATGAGCAGTTCTTC.

The chain carries TRBV2 and TRBJ2-5, with D possibly TRBD2 on 6 matching bases. The V end was cut by 6 bases, the J end by 5 bases, with 16 bases between. Looked up from germline, CDR1 is SNHLY and CDR2 is FYNNEI. This CDR3 is built from 14 residues. This CDR3 reads CASSPLGGKETQYF. The CDR3 nucleotides read TGTGCCAGCAGCCCTCTCGGCGGGAAGGAGACCCAGTACTTC.

This clone was counted once. V is TRBV30 and J is TRBJ1-4, with D unresolved. V was trimmed by 1 base and J by 11 bases, leaving 11 bases between them. The CDR3 length is 12 residues. Per germline, CDR1 GTSNPN and CDR2 SVGIG (reference sequence). The CDR3 spells CAWSEGTGKLFF. CDR3 in DNA: TGTGCCTGGAGTGAAGGTACTGGTAAACTGTTTTTT.